The 12 T cell receptor beta chains reported below all come from one sample, sequenced in a study of identical twins. One entry per CDR3 protein results from TCRdb running MiXCR on the 5' RACE reads. The sample lists 600,000 to 800,000 distinct CDR3 sequences, 21% occurring once. This sample also appeared in a second study, on T cells expressing NK-cell markers.

The source material was PBMCs. The receptors were sampled from a woman under 30 in good health.

Many counts were recorded for this clonotype. This chain uses TRBV9 with TRBJ1-2, with D perhaps TRBD1 (6 bases). CDR3 size: 14 residues. Germline V gives CDR1 SGDLS, CDR2 YYNGEE. With 0 bases removed from V and 7 bases from J, the gap between germline ends came to 13 bases. The CDR3 here is CASSVDAGDGGYTF. In nucleotides, the CDR3 is TGTGCCAGCAGCGTAGACGCAGGGGATGGTGGCTACACCTTC.

This clonotype was counted between two and nine times. This rearrangement joins TRBV12-3 or TRBV12-4 to TRBJ1-1, with TRBD1 as a possible D gene (6 bases). This CDR3 comprises 15 residues. V dropped 6 bases and J dropped 1 base, with 15 bases sitting between them. CDR3 amino acids: CASSLNRDGNTEAFF. CDR3 bases: TGTGCCAGCAGCCTAAACAGGGACGGGAACACTGAAGCTTTCTTT.

This clonotype was seen a handful of times. This sequence joins TRBV5-1 and TRBJ2-1; 7 positions match TRBD1. Germline assignment: CDR1 SGHRS and CDR2 YFSETQ. The junction had 5 bases not matched to a gene; V was cut back by 5 bases and J by 0 bases. The CDR3 covers 15 residues. The CDR3 spells CASRGGQASYNEQFF. For the CDR3, the DNA is TGCGCCAGCAGGGGTGGACAGGCCTCCTACAATGAGCAGTTCTTC.

The CDR3 here is CASSQPGLGSSEQFF. The CDR3 DNA sequence: TGTGCCAGCAGCCAACCGGGACTAGGTTCTTCTGAGCAGTTCTTC. This sequence joins TRBV7-2 and TRBJ2-1; 8 nucleotides match TRBD2. After removal of 5 bases from V and 9 bases from J, the junction contained 12 bases not matched to a gene. The length of the CDR3 is 15 residues. CDR1 and CDR2 from the germline V gene are SGHTA and FQGNSA.

This clonotype was observed a few times. V usage is TRBV5-1 and J usage is TRBJ2-3; D unclear. V was shortened by 0 bases and J by 2 bases, with 10 bases between the two germline ends. The CDR3 covers 15 residues. The germline CDR1 and CDR2 sequences are SGHRS and YFSETQ. The CDR3 sequence is CASSLVIPITDTQYF. The CDR3 region has the DNA TGCGCCAGCAGCTTGGTGATTCCAATCACAGATACGCAGTATTTT. The entire variable domain, with the rest obtained from reference TRBV5-1 and TRBJ2-3, is as follows: KAGVTQTPRYLIKTRGQQVTLSCSPISGHRSVSWYQQTPGQGLQFLFEYFSETQRNKGNFPGRFSGRQFSNSRSEMNVSTLELGDSALYLCASSLVIPITDTQYFGPGTRLTVL.

This clonotype came up a few times. DNA for the CDR3: TGTGCCATCAGTGAGACGGAGACAGTTAACAACAATGAGCAGTTCTTC. This translates into CAISETETVNNNEQFF. The chain uses TRBV10-3 and TRBJ2-1; tentatively, D is TRBD1 (5 bases). CDR1 is ENHRY, CDR2 SYGVKD, per germline. This CDR3 comprises 16 residues. The V end lost 2 bases, the J end lost 5 bases, and 16 bases lay between the germline ends.

This clonotype was detected once. The V gene is TRBV15, the J gene TRBJ1-1, with D hard to call. V dropped 6 bases and J dropped 4 bases, with 15 bases sitting between them. The CDR3 extends over 14 amino acids. Germline CDR1 is LNHNV and CDR2 is YYDKDF (reference sequence). The CDR3 sequence is CATRRGFGSTEAFF. The CDR3 nucleotides read TGTGCCACCAGGCGAGGGTTCGGGAGCACTGAAGCTTTCTTT.

The sample holds a few counts of this clonotype. The V gene is TRBV12-3 or TRBV12-4, the J gene TRBJ2-7; D may be TRBD2 (6 bases). V shed 3 bases and J shed 6 bases, with 12 bases lying between them. CDR3 length: 13 residues. The CDR3 DNA reads as TGTGCCAGCAGTTTTGCCCGGGGAGGCGAGCAGTACTTC. Translation gives CASSFARGGEQYF.

This sequence joins TRBV9 and TRBJ1-1; TRBD1 is a possible D gene (5 bases). Trimming stripped 4 bases from V and 6 bases from J, with 19 bases between. This CDR3 comprises 15 residues. CDR1 is SGDLS, CDR2 YYNGEE, per germline. The CDR3 loop is CASSSMGGGRAEAFF. The CDR3 DNA sequence: TGTGCCAGCAGCTCCATGGGTGGGGGACGGGCTGAAGCTTTCTTT.

This clonotype appeared a few times. The chain uses TRBV6-5 and TRBJ2-3; weak D call: TRBD1 (6 bases). The V and J ends lost 4 bases and 2 bases respectively, with 10 bases between them. Germline V CDR1 and CDR2: MNHEY, SVGAGI. The CDR3 has 14 amino acids. Here the CDR3 DNA reads TGTGCCAGCAGTTCGGACAGCATCACAGATACGCAGTATTTT. Translation: CASSSDSITDTQYF.

The chain links TRBV7-9 to TRBJ2-7; TRBD1 might be the D (5 bases). This CDR3 region has 12 residues. V was shortened by 1 base and J by 6 bases, with 7 bases between the two germline ends. Germline CDR1 is SEHNR and CDR2 is FQNEAQ (reference sequence). CDR3 residues: CASSLVQGEQYF. The CDR3, as DNA: TGTGCCAGCAGCTTAGTTCAGGGCGAGCAGTACTTC.

This clonotype was detected many times. V and J are TRBV10-2 and TRBJ2-1; 12 bases align to TRBD2. Trimming cost V 10 bases and J 9 bases; bases outside gene matches: 10. Germline CDR1 and CDR2: WSHSY and SAAADI. The CDR3 contains 14 residues. In nucleotides, the CDR3 is TGCGCCACCCAAGCTAGCGGGGGGGCAGGTGAGCAGTTCTTC. Amino acids: CATQASGGAGEQFF.